A selection of T cell receptor beta chains follows, all from one sample in a study of beta chain features in type 1 diabetes. Using immunoSEQ multiplex PCR, the repertoire was profiled, and TCRdb retains in-frame clones only, with some absent. The sample yields 400,000 to 500,000 clones, approximately 15% seen once. Sequencing was done on a sample of naive CD4+ T cells from blood. All receptors derive from a young man in good health. Each CDR3 is given with its conserved first and last residue. Each record gives: D gene, J gene, V gene, clone size, CDR3 protein, CDR3 DNA. D genes are given only for firm matches. Only some rows state a clone size, as once, few, many or a class for expanded clones.

>TRBD1|TRBJ2-1|TRBV14|few
CASSPDRGLGEQFF
TGTGCCAGCAGCCCGGACAGGGGGCTAGGTGAGCAGTTCTTC
>TRBD1|TRBJ1-2|TRBV28|-
CAISDRGLANYGYTF
TGTGCCATATCGGACAGGGGGCTCGCTAACTATGGCTACACCTTC
>-|TRBJ1-3|TRBV14|-
CASSPPSRLHPSGNTIYF
TGTGCCAGCAGCCCCCCCTCGAGACTCCATCCCTCTGGAAACACCATATATTTT
>-|TRBJ2-1|TRBV7-2|-
CASSSGLGSYNEQFF
TGTGCCAGCAGCTCGGGTCTAGGTTCCTACAATGAGCAGTTCTTC
>-|TRBJ2-4|TRBV15|few
CATSRDADSKNIQYF
TGTGCCACCAGCAGAGATGCGGACTCCAAAAACATTCAGTACTTC
>TRBD1|TRBJ2-5|TRBV27|few
CASSFQGARETQYF
TGTGCCAGCAGTTTTCAGGGGGCCCGGGAGACCCAGTACTTC
>-|TRBJ2-3|TRBV6-1|-
CASRSPPGDTDTQYF
TGTGCCAGCAGGTCGCCCCCAGGCGATACAGATACGCAGTATTTT
>-|TRBJ1-6|TRBV4-3|-
CASSHQLGNSPLHF
TGCGCCAGCAGCCACCAGCTGGGGAATTCACCCCTCCACTTT
>-|TRBJ2-3|TRBV18|-
CASSPQGTTDTQYF
TGTGCCAGCTCACCCCAGGGTACCACAGATACGCAGTATTTT
>-|TRBJ2-3|TRBV2|few
CASTLEVGTDTQYF
TGTGCCAGCACTCTTGAGGTTGGCACAGATACGCAGTATTTT
>TRBD1|TRBJ1-6|TRBV25-1|-
CASSHRQGGNSPLHF
TGTGCCAGCAGTCATCGACAGGGTGGGAATTCACCCCTCCACTTT
>-|TRBJ2-1|TRBV2|-
CASSLHSLNNEQFF
TGTGCCAGCAGTCTCCACAGCTTAAACAATGAGCAGTTCTTC
>-|TRBJ1-2|TRBV5-1|-
CASTPTVGNYGYTF
TGCGCCAGCACCCCGACAGTCGGCAACTATGGCTACACCTTC
>-|TRBJ1-3|TRBV29-1|few
CSASAGVVDTIYF
TGCAGCGCCTCCGCAGGGGTGGTAGACACCATATATTTT
>-|TRBJ2-3|TRBV7-9|few
CASGGLADTQYF
TGTGCCAGCGGGGGTTTGGCGGATACGCAGTATTTT
>-|TRBJ2-5|TRBV2|-
CASGNGGETQYF
TGTGCCAGCGGAAACGGTGGAGAGACCCAGTACTTC
>TRBD2|TRBJ2-1|TRBV30|-
CAWSPTSGAYNEQFF
TGTGCCTGGAGCCCGACTAGCGGGGCGTACAATGAGCAGTTCTTC
>TRBD1|TRBJ2-5|TRBV10-1|-
CASSGGRGRGETQYF
TGCGCCAGCAGTGGTGGCAGGGGGCGCGGGGAGACCCAGTACTTC
>-|TRBJ1-5|TRBV5-1|few
CASSASGVSNQPQHF
TGCGCCAGCAGCGCATCAGGGGTTAGCAATCAGCCCCAGCATTTT
>-|TRBJ2-1|TRBV7-2|few
CASSRARGAYNEQFF
TGTGCCAGCAGCCGGGCGAGGGGGGCCTACAATGAGCAGTTCTTC
>-|TRBJ2-5|TRBV18|-
CASSPIRQETQYF
TGTGCCAGCTCACCGATTCGTCAAGAGACCCAGTACTTC
>-|TRBJ1-5|TRBV2|-
CASMGLRNQPQHF
TGTGCCAGCATGGGGCTTCGGAATCAGCCCCAGCATTTT
>-|TRBJ1-5|TRBV10-2|few
CASRINGNQPQHF
TGCGCCAGCAGAATCAACGGTAATCAGCCCCAGCATTTT
>-|TRBJ2-5|TRBV30|-
CAWRPRFHQETQYF
TGTGCCTGGCGACCGAGGTTCCATCAAGAGACCCAGTACTTC
>-|TRBJ1-3|TRBV4-1|few
CASSRGSSGNTIYF
TGCGCCAGCAGCCGTGGAAGCTCTGGAAACACCATATATTTT
>-|TRBJ2-1|TRBV11-3|few
CASRQTGVEQFF
TGTGCCAGCAGGCAGACGGGAGTTGAGCAGTTCTTC
>-|TRBJ1-1|TRBV5-1|-
CASSLEVPTEAFF
TGCGCCAGCAGCTTGGAAGTGCCCACTGAAGCTTTCTTT
>-|TRBJ1-4|TRBV30|-
CAWGPPDRNEKLFF
TGTGCCTGGGGGCCCCCGGACAGAAATGAAAAACTGTTTTTT
>-|TRBJ2-7|TRBV6-5|-
CASSYGEKQYF
TGTGCCAGCAGTTACGGGGAGAAGCAGTACTTC
>-|TRBJ2-1|TRBV7-2|-
CASSRDGQEKDEQFF
TGTGCCAGCAGCCGCGATGGCCAAGAAAAAGATGAGCAGTTCTTC
>-|TRBJ2-1|TRBV5-4|-
CASSLDPDDWKFF
TGTGCCAGCAGCTTGGATCCCGATGATTGGAAGTTCTTC
>-|TRBJ2-3|TRBV7-9|few
CASSGGDTQYF
TGTGCCAGCAGCGGGGGGGATACGCAGTATTTT
>TRBD1|TRBJ2-3|TRBV7-2|-
CASSLQGVGTDTQYF
TGTGCCAGCAGCCTACAGGGGGTAGGCACAGATACGCAGTATTTT
>TRBD1|TRBJ2-6|TRBV7-2|-
CASSPRGSGANVLTF
TGTGCCAGCAGCCCCAGGGGGTCTGGGGCCAACGTCCTGACTTTC
>-|TRBJ2-3|TRBV5-4|once
CASSIQGTSTDTQYF
TGTGCCAGCAGCATACAGGGAACTAGCACAGATACGCAGTATTTT
>-|TRBJ2-5|TRBV7-2|-
CASSSGRQETQYF
TGTGCCAGCAGCTCGGGACGGCAAGAGACCCAGTACTTC
>TRBD2|TRBJ2-2|TRBV7-9|-
CASSLRLAGNTGELFF
TGTGCCAGCAGCTTGCGACTAGCGGGGAACACCGGGGAGCTGTTTTTT
>-|TRBJ2-1|TRBV5-1|-
CASSFPTYNEQFF
TGCGCCAGCAGCTTTCCTACCTACAATGAGCAGTTCTTC
>-|TRBJ1-5|TRBV20-1|-
CSAAVGQPQHF
TGCAGTGCGGCCGTGGGGCAGCCCCAGCATTTT
>TRBD2|TRBJ2-1|TRBV4-3|few
CASRRNSGGTYNEQFF
TGCGCCAGCAGGAGGAATAGCGGGGGAACCTACAATGAGCAGTTCTTC
>TRBD1|TRBJ2-7|TRBV14|few
CASSPQSGGRSSYEQYF
TGTGCCAGCAGTCCACAATCAGGGGGCAGAAGCTCCTACGAGCAGTACTTC
>TRBD2|TRBJ2-1|TRBV7-6|few
CASSLVGLAGGNEQFF
TGTGCCAGCAGCTTAGTGGGGCTAGCGGGGGGCAATGAGCAGTTCTTC
>-|TRBJ2-1|TRBV25-1|-
CASSLTAWNEQFF
TGTGCCAGCAGTCTAACAGCCTGGAATGAGCAGTTCTTC
>-|TRBJ2-3|TRBV7-9|-
CASSHFEDTQYF
TGTGCCAGCAGCCATTTTGAAGATACGCAGTATTTT
>-|TRBJ1-1|TRBV25-1|-
CASSEWNRDTEAFF
TGTGCCAGCAGTGAATGGAACAGGGACACTGAAGCTTTCTTT
>TRBD1|TRBJ2-1|TRBV14|-
CASRRGFGQVGNNEQFF
TGTGCCAGCAGGAGGGGTTTTGGACAGGTGGGAAACAATGAGCAGTTCTTC
>-|TRBJ1-1|TRBV6-6|-
CASRPQPGGREAFF
TGTGCCAGCAGACCACAACCGGGGGGCAGGGAAGCTTTCTTT
>-|TRBJ2-5|TRBV18|few
CASTGPSQETQYF
TGTGCCAGCACTGGACCCTCCCAAGAGACCCAGTACTTC
>TRBD2|TRBJ2-1|TRBV25-1|few
CASSELLAGPYNEQFF
TGTGCCAGCAGTGAACTACTAGCGGGGCCATACAATGAGCAGTTCTTC
>TRBD1|TRBJ2-7|TRBV4-1|few
CASRADRGPYEQYF
TGCGCCAGCAGGGCGGACAGGGGACCCTACGAGCAGTACTTC
>-|TRBJ1-1|TRBV29-1|-
CSVKQRTNTEAFF
TGCAGCGTCAAACAGAGGACTAACACTGAAGCTTTCTTT